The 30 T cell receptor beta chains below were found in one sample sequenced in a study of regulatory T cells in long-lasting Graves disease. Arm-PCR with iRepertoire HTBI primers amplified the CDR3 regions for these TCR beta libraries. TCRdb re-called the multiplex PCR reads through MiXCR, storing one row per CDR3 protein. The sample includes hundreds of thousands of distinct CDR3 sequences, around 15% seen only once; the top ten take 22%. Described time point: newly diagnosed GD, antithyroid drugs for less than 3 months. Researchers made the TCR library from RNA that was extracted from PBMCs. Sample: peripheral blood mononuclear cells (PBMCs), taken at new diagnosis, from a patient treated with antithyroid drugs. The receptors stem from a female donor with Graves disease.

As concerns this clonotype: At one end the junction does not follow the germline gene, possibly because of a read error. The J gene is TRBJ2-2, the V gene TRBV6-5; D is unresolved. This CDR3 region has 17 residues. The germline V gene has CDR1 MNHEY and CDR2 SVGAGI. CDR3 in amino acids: CACSYSTGWAYGGELFF. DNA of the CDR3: TGTGCCTGCAGTTACTCAACCGGGTGGGCGTATGGCGGGGAGCTGTTTTTT.

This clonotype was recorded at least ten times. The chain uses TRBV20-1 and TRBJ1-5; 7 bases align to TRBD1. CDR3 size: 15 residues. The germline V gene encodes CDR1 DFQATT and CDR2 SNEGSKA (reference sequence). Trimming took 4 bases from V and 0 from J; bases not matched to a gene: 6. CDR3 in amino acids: CSATGQVYSNQPQHF. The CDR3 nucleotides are TGCAGTGCTACAGGACAGGTTTATAGCAATCAGCCCCAGCATTTT.

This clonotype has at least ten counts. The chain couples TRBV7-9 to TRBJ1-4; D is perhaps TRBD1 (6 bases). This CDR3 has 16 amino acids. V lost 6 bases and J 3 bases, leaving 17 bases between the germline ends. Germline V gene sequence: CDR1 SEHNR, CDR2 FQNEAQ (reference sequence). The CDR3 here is CASSLEGPGANEKLFF. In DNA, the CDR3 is TGTGCCAGCAGTCTAGAGGGGCCAGGGGCTAATGAAAAACTGTTTTTT.

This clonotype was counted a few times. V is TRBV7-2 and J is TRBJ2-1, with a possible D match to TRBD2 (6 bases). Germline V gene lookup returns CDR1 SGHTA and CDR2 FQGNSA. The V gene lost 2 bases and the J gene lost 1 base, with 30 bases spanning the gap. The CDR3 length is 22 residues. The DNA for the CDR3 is TGTGCCAGCAGCTTACCCAAGGAGAAAGGTGAAAGCGCGGGGTATTCCTACAATGAGCAGTTCTTC. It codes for CASSLPKEKGESAGYSYNEQFF.

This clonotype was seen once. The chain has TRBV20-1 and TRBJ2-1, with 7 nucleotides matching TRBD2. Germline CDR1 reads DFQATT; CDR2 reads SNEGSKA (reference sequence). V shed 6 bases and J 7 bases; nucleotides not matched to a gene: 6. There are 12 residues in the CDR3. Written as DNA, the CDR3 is TGCAGTGCCGCGGGGGAGTCGAATGAGCAGTTCTTC. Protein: CSAAGESNEQFF.

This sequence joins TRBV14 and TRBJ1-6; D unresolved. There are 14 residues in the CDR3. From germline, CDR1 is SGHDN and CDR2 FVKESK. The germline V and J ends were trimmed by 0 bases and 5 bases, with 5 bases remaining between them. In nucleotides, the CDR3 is TGTGCCAGCAGCCAAGAGAGGGATAATTCACCCCTCCACTTT. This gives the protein CASSQERDNSPLHF.

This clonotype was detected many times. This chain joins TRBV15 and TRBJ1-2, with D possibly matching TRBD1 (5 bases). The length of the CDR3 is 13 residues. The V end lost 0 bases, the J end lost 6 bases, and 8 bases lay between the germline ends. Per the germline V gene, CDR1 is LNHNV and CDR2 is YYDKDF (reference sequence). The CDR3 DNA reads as TGTGCCACCAGCAGAGATGCAGGGCATGGCTACACCTTC. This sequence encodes CATSRDAGHGYTF.

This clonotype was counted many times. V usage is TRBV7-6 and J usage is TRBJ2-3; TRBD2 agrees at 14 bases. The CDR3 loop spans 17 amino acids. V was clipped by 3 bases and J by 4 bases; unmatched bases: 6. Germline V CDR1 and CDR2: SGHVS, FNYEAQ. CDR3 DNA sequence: TGTGCCAGCAGCTTTTCGACTAGCGGGAGGGGCCCAGATACGCAGTATTTT. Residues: CASSFSTSGRGPDTQYF. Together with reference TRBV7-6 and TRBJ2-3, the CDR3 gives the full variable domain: GAGVSQSPRYKVTKRGQDVALRCDPISGHVSLYWYRQALGQGPEFLTYFNYEAQQDKSGLPNDRFSAERPEGSISTLTIQRTEQRDSAMYRCASSFSTSGRGPDTQYFGPGTRLTVL.

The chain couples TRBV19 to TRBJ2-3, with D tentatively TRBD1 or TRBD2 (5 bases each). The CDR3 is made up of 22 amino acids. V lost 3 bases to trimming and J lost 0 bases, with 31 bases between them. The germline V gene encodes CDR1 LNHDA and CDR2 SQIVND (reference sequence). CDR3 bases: TGTGCCAGTAGTATGTTTGGTTGGAGTCGGGGCTTTTCGGATGGAAGCACAGATACGCAGTATTTT. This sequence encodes CASSMFGWSRGFSDGSTDTQYF.

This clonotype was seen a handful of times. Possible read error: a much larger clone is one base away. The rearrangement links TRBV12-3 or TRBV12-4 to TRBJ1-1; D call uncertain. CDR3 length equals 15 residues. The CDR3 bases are TGTGCCAGCAGTTTATCTCATCCGGGTAGTACTGAAGCTTCCTTT. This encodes CASSLSHPGSTEASF.

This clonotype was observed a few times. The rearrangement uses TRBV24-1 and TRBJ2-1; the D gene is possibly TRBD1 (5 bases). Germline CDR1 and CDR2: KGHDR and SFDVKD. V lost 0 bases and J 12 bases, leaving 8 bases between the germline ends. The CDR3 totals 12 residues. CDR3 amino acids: CATSDLDSRQFF. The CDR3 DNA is TGTGCCACCAGTGATTTGGACAGCAGGCAGTTCTTC.

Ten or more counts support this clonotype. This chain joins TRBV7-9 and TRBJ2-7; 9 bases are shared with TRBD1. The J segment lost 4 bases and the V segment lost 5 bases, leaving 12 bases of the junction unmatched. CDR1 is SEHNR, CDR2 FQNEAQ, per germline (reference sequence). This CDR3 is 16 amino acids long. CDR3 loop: CASSLMGGTGTYEQYF. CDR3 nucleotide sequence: TGTGCCAGCAGCCTAATGGGCGGGACAGGGACATACGAGCAGTACTTC.

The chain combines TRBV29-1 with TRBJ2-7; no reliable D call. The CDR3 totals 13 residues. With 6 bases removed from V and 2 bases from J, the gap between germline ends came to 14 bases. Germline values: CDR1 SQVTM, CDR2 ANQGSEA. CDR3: CSVSKRPAYEQYF. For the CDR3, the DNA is TGCAGCGTCTCTAAACGCCCAGCCTACGAGCAGTACTTC.

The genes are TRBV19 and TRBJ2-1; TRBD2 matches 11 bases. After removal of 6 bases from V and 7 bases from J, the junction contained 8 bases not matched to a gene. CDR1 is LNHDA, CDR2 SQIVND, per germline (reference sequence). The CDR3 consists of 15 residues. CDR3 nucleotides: TGTGCCAGTAGAGCAACTAGCGGGGGTTTTAATGAGCAGTTCTTC. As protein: CASRATSGGFNEQFF.

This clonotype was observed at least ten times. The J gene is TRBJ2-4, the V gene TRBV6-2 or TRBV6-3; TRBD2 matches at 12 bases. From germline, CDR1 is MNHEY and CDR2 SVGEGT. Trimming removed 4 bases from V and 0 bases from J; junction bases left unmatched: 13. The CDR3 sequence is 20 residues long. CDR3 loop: CASSSRLAGAFLSAKNIQYF. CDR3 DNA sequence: TGTGCCAGCAGTTCCCGACTAGCGGGAGCTTTTCTGTCAGCCAAAAACATTCAGTACTTC.

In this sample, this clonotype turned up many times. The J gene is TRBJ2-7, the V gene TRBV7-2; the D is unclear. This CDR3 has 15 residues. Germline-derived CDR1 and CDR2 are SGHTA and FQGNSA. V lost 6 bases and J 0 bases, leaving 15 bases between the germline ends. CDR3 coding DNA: TGTGCCAGCAGTTCAGCTATGGGAACCTCCTACGAGCAGTACTTC. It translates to CASSSAMGTSYEQYF. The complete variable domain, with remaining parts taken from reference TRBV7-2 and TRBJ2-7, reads GAGVSQSPSNKVTEKGKDVELRCDPISGHTALYWYRQSLGQGLEFLIYFQGNSAPDKSGLPSDRFSAERTGGSVSTLTIQRTQQEDSAVYLCASSSAMGTSYEQYFGPGTRLTVT.

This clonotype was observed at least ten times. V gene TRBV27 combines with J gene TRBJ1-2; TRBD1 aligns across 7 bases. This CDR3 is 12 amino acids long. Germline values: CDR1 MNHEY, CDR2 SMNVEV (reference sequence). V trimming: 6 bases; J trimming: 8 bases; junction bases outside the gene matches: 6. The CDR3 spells CASSLTGNGYTF. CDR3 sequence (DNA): TGTGCCAGCAGCCTGACAGGGAACGGCTACACCTTC.

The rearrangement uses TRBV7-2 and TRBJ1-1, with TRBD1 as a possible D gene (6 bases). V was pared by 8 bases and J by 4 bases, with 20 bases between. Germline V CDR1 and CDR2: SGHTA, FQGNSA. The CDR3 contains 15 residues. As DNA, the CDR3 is TGTGCCAGCCTGCCAGGGGAGGTTTGGAGCACTGAAGCTTTCTTT. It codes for CASLPGEVWSTEAFF. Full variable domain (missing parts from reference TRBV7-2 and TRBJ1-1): GAGVSQSPSNKVTEKGKDVELRCDPISGHTALYWYRQSLGQGLEFLIYFQGNSAPDKSGLPSDRFSAERTGGSVSTLTIQRTQQEDSAVYLCASLPGEVWSTEAFFGQGTRLTVV.

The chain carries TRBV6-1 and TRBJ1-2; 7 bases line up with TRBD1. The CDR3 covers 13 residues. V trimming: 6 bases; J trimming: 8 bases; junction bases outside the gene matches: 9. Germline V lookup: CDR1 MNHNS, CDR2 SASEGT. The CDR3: CASSQYSGGGYTF. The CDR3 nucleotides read TGTGCCAGCAGCCAATATTCAGGGGGAGGCTACACCTTC.

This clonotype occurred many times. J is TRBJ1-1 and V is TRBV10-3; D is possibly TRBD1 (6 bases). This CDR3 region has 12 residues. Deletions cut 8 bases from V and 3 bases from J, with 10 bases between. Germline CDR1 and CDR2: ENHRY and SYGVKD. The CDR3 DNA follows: TGTGCCATCGGGGGCGTCGACACTGAAGCTTTCTTT. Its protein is CAIGGVDTEAFF.

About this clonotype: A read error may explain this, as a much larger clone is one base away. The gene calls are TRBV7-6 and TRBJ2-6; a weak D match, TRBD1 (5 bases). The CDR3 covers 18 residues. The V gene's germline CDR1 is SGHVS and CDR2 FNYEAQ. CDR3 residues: CAGSLGVGVTSGANVLTF. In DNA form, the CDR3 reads TGTGCCGGCAGCTTAGGGGTAGGGGTTACATCTGGGGCCAACGTCCTGACTTTC.

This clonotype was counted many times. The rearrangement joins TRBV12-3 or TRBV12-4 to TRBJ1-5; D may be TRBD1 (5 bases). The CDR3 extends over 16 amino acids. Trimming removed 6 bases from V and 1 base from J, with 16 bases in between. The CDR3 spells CASSPSGGGSNQPQHF. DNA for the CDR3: TGTGCCAGCAGCCCCTCCGGGGGTGGAAGCAATCAGCCCCAGCATTTT.

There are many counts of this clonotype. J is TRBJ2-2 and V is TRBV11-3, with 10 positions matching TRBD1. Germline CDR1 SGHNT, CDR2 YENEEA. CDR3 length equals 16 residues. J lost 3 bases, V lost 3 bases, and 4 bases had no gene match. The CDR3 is CASSFDRGHDTGELFF. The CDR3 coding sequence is TGTGCCAGCAGCTTCGACAGGGGGCATGACACCGGGGAGCTGTTTTTT.

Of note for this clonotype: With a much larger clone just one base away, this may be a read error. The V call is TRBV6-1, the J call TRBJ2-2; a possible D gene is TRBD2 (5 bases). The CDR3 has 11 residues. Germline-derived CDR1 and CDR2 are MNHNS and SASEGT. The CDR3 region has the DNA TGTGCCAGCAGGGTGGACGGGGTGCTGTTTTTT. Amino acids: CASRVDGVLFF.

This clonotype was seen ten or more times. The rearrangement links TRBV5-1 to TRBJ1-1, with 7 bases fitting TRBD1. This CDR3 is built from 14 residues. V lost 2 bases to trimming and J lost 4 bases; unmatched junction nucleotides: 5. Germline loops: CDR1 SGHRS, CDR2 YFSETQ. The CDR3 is CASSFSRGSTEAFF. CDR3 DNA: TGCGCCAGCAGCTTCTCCAGGGGGAGCACTGAAGCTTTCTTT.

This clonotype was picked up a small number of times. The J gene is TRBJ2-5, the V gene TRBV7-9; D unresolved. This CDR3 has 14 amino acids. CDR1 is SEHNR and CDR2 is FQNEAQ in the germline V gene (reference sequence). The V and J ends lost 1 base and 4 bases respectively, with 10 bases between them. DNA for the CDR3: TGTGCCAGCAGCTTAGTGACCGGGTTAGAGACCCAGTACTTC. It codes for CASSLVTGLETQYF. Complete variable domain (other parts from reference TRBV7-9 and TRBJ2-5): DTGVSQNPRHKITKRGQNVTFRCDPISEHNRLYWYRQTLGQGPEFLTYFQNEAQLEKSRLLSDRFSAERPKGSFSTLEIQRTEQGDSAMYLCASSLVTGLETQYFGPGTRLLVL.

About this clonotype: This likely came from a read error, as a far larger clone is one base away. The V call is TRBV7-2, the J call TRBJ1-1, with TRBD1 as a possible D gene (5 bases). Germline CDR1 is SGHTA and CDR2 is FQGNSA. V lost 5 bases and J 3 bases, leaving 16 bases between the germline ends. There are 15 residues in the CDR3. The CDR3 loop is CASSPQGRGDTEAFF. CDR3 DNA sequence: TGTGCCAGCAGCCCCCAGGGAAGGGGTGACACTGAAGCTTTCTTT.

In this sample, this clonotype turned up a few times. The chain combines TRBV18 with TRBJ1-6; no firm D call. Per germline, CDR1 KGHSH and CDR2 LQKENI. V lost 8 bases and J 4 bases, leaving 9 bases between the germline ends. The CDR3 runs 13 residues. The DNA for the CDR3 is TGTGCCAGCACCCGACATTATAATTCACCCCTCCACTTT. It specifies CASTRHYNSPLHF.

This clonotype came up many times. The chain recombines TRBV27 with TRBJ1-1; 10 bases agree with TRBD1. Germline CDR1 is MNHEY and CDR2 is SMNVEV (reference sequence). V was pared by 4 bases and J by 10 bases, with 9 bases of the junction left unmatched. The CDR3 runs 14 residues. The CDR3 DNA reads TGTGCCAGCAGTTCCGGGACAGGGGTCTCGCCAGCTTTCTTT. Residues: CASSSGTGVSPAFF.

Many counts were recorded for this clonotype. The CDR3 region is CASSWGTGAEQPQHF. In DNA, the CDR3 is TGTGCCAGTAGTTGGGGGACAGGGGCGGAACAGCCCCAGCATTTT. The chain is built from TRBV19 and TRBJ1-5, with TRBD1 matching over 10 bases. Trimming at V came to 5 bases and at J to 7 bases, leaving 8 bases not matched to a gene. Germline-derived CDR1 and CDR2 are LNHDA and SQIVND (reference sequence). The CDR3 is 15 amino acids.